This T cell receptor (beta chain) was captured in a study of Ad26.COV2.S vaccination and SARS-CoV-2 variants. Study-wide points: Across vaccine and placebo recipients, the breadth of non-spike TCRs was similar.

Of note for this clone: What it binds is not known.

Treatment specified: roughly 18 received Ad26.COV2.S at low or high dose, single or two shots; 5 received placebo; per-sample allocation not given. Samples came from day 63 after the first vaccine or placebo injection. Cohort 1b enrolled adults aged 18-55 years in Boston. The repertoire was sequenced with immunoSEQ multiplex PCR; TCRdb's copy has only in-frame clones and lacks some. Of 300,000 to 400,000 clones listed, around 81% are singletons. Sequencing was performed on peripheral blood, taken in a trial of Ad26.COV2.S vaccine versus placebo. The TCR comes from a person between 18 and 60 years old who received the Ad26.COV2.S COVID-19 vaccine or a placebo.

Here the CDR3 reads CASSRDYNSYEQYF. DNA of the CDR3: TGTGCCAGCAGTCGGGACTACAACTCCTACGAGCAGTACTTC. The gene calls are TRBV28 and TRBJ2-7; 7 bases fit TRBD2. The CDR3 has 14 amino acids. The germline V gene encodes CDR1 MDHEN and CDR2 SYDVKM. V trimming: 5 bases; J trimming: 0 bases; junction bases outside the gene matches: 4.